One and the same sample provided the 5 T cell receptor beta chains below, sequenced in a study of beta chain features in type 1 diabetes. General study results and limits: TCRB CDR3 length was moderately but significantly reduced in all four CD4+ subsets of Type 1 diabetes patients.

Their recognized antigens are unknown. The isolated RNA, all of it, was reverse transcribed, so expressed TCRB transcripts were what got sequenced. Profiled with immunoSEQ multiplex PCR; TCRdb holds only in-frame clones, not every one. The sample records 680,000 or so clones, around 15% being singletons. Sequences were obtained from naive CD4+ T cells from blood. Source of these receptors: a man younger than 30 with type 1 diabetes.

This clone turned up a few times. The rearrangement links TRBV18 to TRBJ2-7; maybe TRBD2 (6 bases). There are 13 residues in the CDR3. Germline V gives CDR1 KGHSH, CDR2 LQKENI. Trimming left V 2 bases short and J 5 bases short, with 10 bases between. CDR3 amino acids: CASSPGGVNEQYF. The DNA for the CDR3 is TGTGCCAGCTCACCAGGAGGGGTAAACGAGCAGTACTTC.

The genes are TRBV30 and TRBJ1-6, with no clear D. The germline CDR1 and CDR2 sequences are GTSNPN and SVGIG (reference sequence). The CDR3 sequence is 21 residues long. With 2 bases removed from V and 3 bases from J, the gap between germline ends came to 29 bases. The CDR3 region is CAWSFTRTATSLMDYNSPLHF. DNA for the CDR3: TGTGCCTGGAGTTTCACTCGGACCGCCACATCACTTATGGACTATAATTCACCCCTCCACTTT.

The DNA of the CDR3 is TGTGCCAGCAGCGCGGGACTAGCCAGAGATACGCAGTATTTT. This sequence encodes CASSAGLARDTQYF. V is TRBV2 and J is TRBJ2-3; TRBD2 aligns across 9 bases. CDR1 SNHLY and CDR2 FYNNEI come from the germline V gene. The V gene end was trimmed by 6 bases and the J gene end by 5 bases; junction bases not matched to a gene: 6. CDR3 length: 14 residues.

The sample holds a few counts of this clone. The rearrangement links TRBV5-4 to TRBJ1-4; unclear D gene. The CDR3 length is 13 residues. V dropped 1 base and J dropped 5 bases, with 6 bases sitting between them. The germline V gene encodes CDR1 SGHNT and CDR2 YYREEE (reference sequence). CDR3 nucleotide sequence: TGTGCCAGCAGCTTGCTCGGGAATGAAAAACTGTTTTTT. Its translation: CASSLLGNEKLFF.

In this sample, this clone turned up a few times. The chain couples TRBV14 to TRBJ2-2; D perhaps matches TRBD2 (6 bases). V was trimmed by 4 bases and J by 2 bases, leaving 17 bases between them. The CDR3 runs 17 residues. Germline loops: CDR1 SGHDN, CDR2 FVKESK. This CDR3 is CASSPIQGGTNTGELFF. CDR3 nucleotides: TGTGCCAGCAGCCCCATCCAGGGAGGAACTAACACCGGGGAGCTGTTTTTT.